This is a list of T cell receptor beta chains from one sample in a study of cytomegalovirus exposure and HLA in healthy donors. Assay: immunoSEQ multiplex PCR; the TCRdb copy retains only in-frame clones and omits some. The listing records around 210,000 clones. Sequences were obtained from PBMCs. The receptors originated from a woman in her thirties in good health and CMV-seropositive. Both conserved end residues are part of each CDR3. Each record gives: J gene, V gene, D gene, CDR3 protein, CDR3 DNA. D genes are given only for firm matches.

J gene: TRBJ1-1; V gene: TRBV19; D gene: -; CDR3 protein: CASRPSITGNTEAFF; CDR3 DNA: TGTGCCAGTAGGCCGAGCATTACAGGGAACACTGAAGCTTTCTTT
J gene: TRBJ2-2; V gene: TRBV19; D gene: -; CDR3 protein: CASRSEGANTGELFF; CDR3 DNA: TGTGCCAGTAGGTCCGAGGGCGCGAACACCGGGGAGCTGTTTTTT
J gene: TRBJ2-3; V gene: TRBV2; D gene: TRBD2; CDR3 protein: CASRRLAGGTDTQYF; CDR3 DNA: TGTGCCAGCAGAAGACTAGCGGGAGGTACAGATACGCAGTATTTT
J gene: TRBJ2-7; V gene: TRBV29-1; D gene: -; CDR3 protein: CSVQGVRYEQYF; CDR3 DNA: TGCAGCGTACAGGGTGTACGGTACGAGCAGTACTTC
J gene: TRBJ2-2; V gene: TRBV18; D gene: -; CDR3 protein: CASSRNRASTNTGELFF; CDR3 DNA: TGTGCCAGCTCCCGGAATAGGGCTAGCACTAACACCGGGGAGCTGTTTTTT
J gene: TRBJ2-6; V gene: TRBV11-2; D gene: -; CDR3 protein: CASSLELVQGLRSGANVLTF; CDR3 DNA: TGTGCCAGCAGCTTAGAATTGGTACAGGGATTAAGATCTGGGGCCAACGTCCTGACTTTC
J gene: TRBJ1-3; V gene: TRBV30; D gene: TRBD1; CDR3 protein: CAWSGQGTGNTIYF; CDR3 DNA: TGTGCCTGGAGTGGACAGGGAACAGGAAACACCATATATTTT
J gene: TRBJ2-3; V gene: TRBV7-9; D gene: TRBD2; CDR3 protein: CASRGGTDTQYF; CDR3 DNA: TGTGCCAGCCGGGGGGGCACAGATACGCAGTATTTT
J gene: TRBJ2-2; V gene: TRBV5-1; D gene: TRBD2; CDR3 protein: CASKAGGLMNTGELFF; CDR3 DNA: TGCGCCAGCAAGGCGGGGGGTTTAATGAACACCGGGGAGCTGTTTTTT
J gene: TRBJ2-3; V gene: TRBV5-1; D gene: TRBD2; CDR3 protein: CASSLVLAGGGGTQYF; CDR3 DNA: TGCGCCAGCAGCTTGGTCTTAGCGGGAGGGGGAGGTACGCAGTATTTT
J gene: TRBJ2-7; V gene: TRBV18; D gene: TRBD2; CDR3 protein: CASSETGLAGDRLYF; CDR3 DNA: TGTGCCAGCTCAGAGACAGGACTAGCGGGAGATAGGTTATACTTC
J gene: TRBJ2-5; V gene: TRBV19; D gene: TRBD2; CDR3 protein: CAILLAGYQETQYF; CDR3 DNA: TGTGCCATATTACTAGCGGGGTACCAAGAGACCCAGTACTTC
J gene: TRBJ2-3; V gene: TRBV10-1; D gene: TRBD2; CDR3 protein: CASGRSGTSGGAGDTQYF; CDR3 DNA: TGCGCCAGCGGGCGATCCGGGACTAGCGGGGGGGCCGGAGATACGCAGTATTTT
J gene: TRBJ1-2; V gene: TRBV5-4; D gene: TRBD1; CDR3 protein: CASSYGQDPHYGYTF; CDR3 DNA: TGTGCCAGCAGTTATGGACAGGACCCTCACTATGGCTACACCTTC
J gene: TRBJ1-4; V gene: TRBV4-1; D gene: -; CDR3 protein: CASSTTTRVSEKLFF; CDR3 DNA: TGCGCCAGCAGCACCACTACCCGGGTTAGTGAAAAACTGTTTTTT
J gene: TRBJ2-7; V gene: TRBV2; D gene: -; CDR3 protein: CASSDWTASYEQYF; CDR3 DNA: TGTGCCAGCAGCGATTGGACAGCCTCCTACGAGCAGTACTTC
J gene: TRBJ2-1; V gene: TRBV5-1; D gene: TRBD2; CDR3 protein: CASSFTAGGSSYNEQFF; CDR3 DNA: TGCGCCAGCAGCTTTACAGCGGGGGGGAGCTCCTACAATGAGCAGTTCTTC
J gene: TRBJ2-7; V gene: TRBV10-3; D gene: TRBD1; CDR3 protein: CAISGATGSSYEQYF; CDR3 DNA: TGTGCCATCAGTGGAGCGACAGGGAGCTCCTACGAGCAGTACTTC
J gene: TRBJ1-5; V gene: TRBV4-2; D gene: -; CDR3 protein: CASSQDRGNNQPQHF; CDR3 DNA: TGTGCCAGCAGCCAAGATCGAGGAAATAATCAGCCCCAGCATTTT
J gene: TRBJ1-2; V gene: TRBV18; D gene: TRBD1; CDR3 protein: CASSPQGGSSDGYTF; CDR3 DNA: TGTGCCAGCTCACCACAAGGGGGCTCCTCGGATGGCTACACCTTC
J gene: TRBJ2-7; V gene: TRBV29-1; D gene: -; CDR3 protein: CSVTNRVENEQYF; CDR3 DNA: TGCAGCGTCACCAACAGGGTCGAGAACGAGCAGTACTTC
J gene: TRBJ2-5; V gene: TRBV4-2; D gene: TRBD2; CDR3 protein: CASSQDLAREETQYF; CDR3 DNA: TGTGCCAGCAGCCAAGACCTGGCGCGGGAGGAGACCCAGTACTTC
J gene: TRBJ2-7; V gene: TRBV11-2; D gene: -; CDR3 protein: CASSLDELASYEQYF; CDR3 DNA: TGTGCCAGCAGCTTAGATGAGCTAGCCTCCTACGAGCAGTACTTC
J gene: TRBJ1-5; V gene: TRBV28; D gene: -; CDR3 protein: CASSSWERYQPQHF; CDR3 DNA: TGTGCCAGCAGTTCCTGGGAGCGCTATCAGCCCCAGCATTTT
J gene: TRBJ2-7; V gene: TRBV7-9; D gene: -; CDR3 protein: CASSSPRSSYEQYF; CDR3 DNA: TGTGCCAGCAGCTCACCCCGGAGCTCCTACGAGCAGTACTTC
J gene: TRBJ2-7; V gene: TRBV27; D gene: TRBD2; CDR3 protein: CASRLAGPYEQYF; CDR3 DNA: TGTGCCAGCAGACTAGCGGGGCCCTACGAGCAGTACTTC
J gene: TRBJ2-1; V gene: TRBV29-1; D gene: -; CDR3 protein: CSGYRDYNEQFF; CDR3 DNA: TGCAGCGGCTACAGGGACTACAATGAGCAGTTCTTC
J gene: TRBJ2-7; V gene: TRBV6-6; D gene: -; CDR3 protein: CASSYGTLSYEQYF; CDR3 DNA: TGTGCCAGCAGCTACGGGACACTCTCCTACGAGCAGTACTTC
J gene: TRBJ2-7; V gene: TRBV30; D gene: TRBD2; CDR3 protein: CAWSEDVGRAYEQYF; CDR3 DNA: TGTGCCTGGAGTGAGGACGTGGGGAGGGCCTACGAGCAGTACTTC
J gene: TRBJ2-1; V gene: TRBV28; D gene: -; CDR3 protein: CASSLIPQEQFF; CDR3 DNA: TGTGCCAGCAGTTTAATTCCCCAAGAGCAGTTCTTC
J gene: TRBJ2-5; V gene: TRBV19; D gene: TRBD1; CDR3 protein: CASSTKQGEETQYF; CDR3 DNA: TGTGCCAGTAGTACGAAGCAGGGGGAAGAGACCCAGTACTTC
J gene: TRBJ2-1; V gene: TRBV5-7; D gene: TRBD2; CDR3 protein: CASSPQRGLAGGVYNEQFF; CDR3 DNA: TGTGCCAGCAGCCCTCAACGGGGACTAGCGGGAGGCGTCTACAATGAGCAGTTCTTC
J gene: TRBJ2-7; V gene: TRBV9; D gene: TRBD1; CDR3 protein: CASSAGTGDSYEQYF; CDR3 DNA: TGTGCCAGCAGCGCGGGGACAGGGGATTCCTACGAGCAGTACTTC
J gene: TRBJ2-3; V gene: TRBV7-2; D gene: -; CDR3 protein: CASSFRGNDADTQYF; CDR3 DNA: TGTGCCAGCAGCTTCCGGGGGAATGACGCAGATACGCAGTATTTT
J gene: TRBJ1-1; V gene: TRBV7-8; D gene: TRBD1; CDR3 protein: CASSLGYRGVTEAFF; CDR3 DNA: TGTGCCAGCAGCTTGGGCTACAGGGGGGTCACTGAAGCTTTCTTT
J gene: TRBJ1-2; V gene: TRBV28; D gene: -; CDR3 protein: CASSLFPSNYGYTF; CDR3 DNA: TGTGCCAGCAGTTTATTCCCCTCTAACTATGGCTACACCTTC
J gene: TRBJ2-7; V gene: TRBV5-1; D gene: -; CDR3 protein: CASSQARGVNSYEQYF; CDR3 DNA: TGCGCCAGCAGCCAAGCCAGGGGGGTTAACTCCTACGAGCAGTACTTC
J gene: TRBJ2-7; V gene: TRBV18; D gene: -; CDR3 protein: CASSPREGHTYEQYF; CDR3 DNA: TGTGCCAGCTCACCACGTGAAGGACATACCTACGAGCAGTACTTC
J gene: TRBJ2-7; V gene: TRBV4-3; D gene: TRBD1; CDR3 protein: CASSQNPQGVSSYEQYF; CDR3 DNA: TGCGCCAGCAGCCAAAACCCTCAGGGGGTCAGTAGCTACGAGCAGTACTTC
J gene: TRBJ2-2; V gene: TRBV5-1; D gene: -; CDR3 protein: CASKEGGPGGELFF; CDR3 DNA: TGCGCCAGCAAGGAGGGAGGCCCCGGCGGGGAGCTGTTTTTT
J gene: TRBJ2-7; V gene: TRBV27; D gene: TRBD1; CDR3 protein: CASSRLGQGYEQYF; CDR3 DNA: TGTGCCAGCAGTCGATTAGGACAGGGCTACGAGCAGTACTTC
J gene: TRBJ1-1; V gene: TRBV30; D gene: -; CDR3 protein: CAWREGANTEAFF; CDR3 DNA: TGTGCCTGGAGGGAAGGGGCGAACACTGAAGCTTTCTTT
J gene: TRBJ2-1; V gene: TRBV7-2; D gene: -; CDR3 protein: CASSFGLLSYNEQFF; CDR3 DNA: TGTGCCAGCAGCTTCGGACTCCTCTCCTACAATGAGCAGTTCTTC
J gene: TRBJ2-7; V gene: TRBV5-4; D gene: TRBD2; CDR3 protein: CASSTGTTYYEQYF; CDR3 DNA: TGTGCCAGCAGCACCGGGACTACCTACTACGAGCAGTACTTC
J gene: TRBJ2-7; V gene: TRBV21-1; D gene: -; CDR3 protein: CASSNRRPTYEQYF; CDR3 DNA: TGTGCCAGCAGCAATCGCAGGCCGACCTACGAGCAGTACTTC
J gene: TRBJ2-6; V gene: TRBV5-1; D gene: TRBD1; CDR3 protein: CASSLFTGTGVRGANVLTF; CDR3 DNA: TGCGCCAGCAGCTTGTTCACCGGGACAGGGGTTCGCGGGGCCAACGTCCTGACTTTC
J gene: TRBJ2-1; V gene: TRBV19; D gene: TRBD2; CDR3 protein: CASSPSSGFSYNEQFF; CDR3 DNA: TGTGCCAGTAGTCCCTCTAGCGGATTCTCCTACAATGAGCAGTTCTTC